Below are 29 T cell receptor beta chains sequenced from a single sample in a study of T cell responses to AZD1222 COVID-19 vaccine. Some clones are missing from TCRdb's copy, which holds only in-frame ones; the method was immunoSEQ multiplex PCR. The data contain approximately 140,000 clones, around 91% of them singletons. The sequencing here drew on peripheral blood, taken on day 0 of AZD1222 vaccination. Receptors originate from an adult in good health.

This chain uses TRBV7-2 with TRBJ2-4; D is unresolved. The CDR3 loop spans 13 amino acids. Looked up from germline, CDR1 is SGHTA and CDR2 is FQGNSA. Trimming shortened V by 4 bases and J by 5 bases, and 9 bases separated the two germline ends. In DNA form, the CDR3 reads TGTGCCAGCAGCTACGGACGGGAAAACATTCAGTACTTC. This codes for CASSYGRENIQYF.

The chain links TRBV5-1 to TRBJ2-7; no reliable D call. There are 14 residues in the CDR3. V was cut by 0 bases and J by 3 bases, with 10 bases left in between. CDR1 is SGHRS, CDR2 YFSETQ, per germline. In nucleotides, the CDR3 is TGCGCCAGCAGCTTGGTGTCGGCAAACTACGAGCAGTACTTC. Encoded protein: CASSLVSANYEQYF.

The chain employs TRBV9 and TRBJ1-4, with D maybe TRBD1 (5 bases). Germline V gene lookup returns CDR1 SGDLS and CDR2 YYNGEE. The V end lost 3 bases, the J end lost 2 bases, and 11 bases lay between the germline ends. This CDR3 has 15 residues. The CDR3 nucleotides read TGTGCCAGCAGCGCCGCAGGGTCCACTAATGAAAAACTGTTTTTT. This encodes CASSAAGSTNEKLFF.

CDR3: CASSSRGRGSYNEQFF. For the CDR3, the DNA is TGTGCCAGCAGCTCCCGGGGTAGGGGGTCCTACAATGAGCAGTTCTTC. The J gene is TRBJ2-1, the V gene TRBV7-2; TRBD1 might be the D (6 bases). Germline values: CDR1 SGHTA, CDR2 FQGNSA. With 4 bases removed from V and 1 base from J, the gap between germline ends came to 14 bases. CDR3 length: 16 amino acids.

The chain links TRBV6-1 to TRBJ2-5; 9 nucleotides align to TRBD2. The CDR3 runs 16 residues. Germline V gives CDR1 MNHNS, CDR2 SASEGT. Unmatched junction bases numbered 10, after V lost 1 base and J lost 7 bases. CDR3 sequence: CASSEVASGTPRTQYF. CDR3 sequence (DNA): TGTGCCAGCAGTGAAGTGGCTAGCGGGACCCCAAGGACCCAGTACTTC.

The chain is built from TRBV23-1 and TRBJ1-1, with D perhaps matching TRBD1 (5 bases). TRBV23-1 is given ORF status, its function remaining uncertain. Trimming removed 6 bases at V and 4 bases at J, with 24 bases between. This CDR3 has 17 amino acids. The CDR3 DNA sequence: TGCGCCAGCAGGGGATTACTGTTGAAGGGGCGCGGCACTGAAGCTTTCTTT. Translating it yields CASRGLLLKGRGTEAFF.

V usage is TRBV13 and J usage is TRBJ2-1; 15 bases agree with TRBD2. CDR1 and CDR2 (germline): PRHDT, FYEKMQ (reference sequence). This CDR3 is 15 amino acids long. With 6 bases clipped from V and 5 bases from J, the junction kept 2 bases outside the gene matches. The CDR3, as DNA: TGTGCCAGCAGGGGACTAGCGGGGGGCGACAATGAGCAGTTCTTC. Translation: CASRGLAGGDNEQFF.

The chain combines TRBV20-1 with TRBJ1-5; D perhaps matches TRBD1 (6 bases). The V gene lost 3 bases and the J gene lost 3 bases, with 15 bases spanning the gap. The CDR3 covers 15 residues. Germline lookup yields CDR1 DFQATT and CDR2 SNEGSKA (reference sequence). This CDR3 reads CSASWGGGLNQPQHF. Here the CDR3 DNA reads TGCAGTGCTAGTTGGGGTGGGGGCCTCAATCAGCCCCAGCATTTT.

The chain is built from TRBV28 and TRBJ2-3; D is undetermined. Between the trimmed V and J ends, which lost 3 bases and 5 bases, there was a span of 9 bases. The CDR3 consists of 13 residues. From germline, CDR1 is MDHEN and CDR2 SYDVKM. CDR3 sequence reads: CASSFYRGDTQYF. The CDR3 nucleotides are TGTGCCAGCAGTTTTTATCGCGGAGATACGCAGTATTTT.

J is TRBJ2-7 and V is TRBV28; TRBD2 aligns across 7 bases. V gave up 6 bases and J gave up 0 bases; unmatched junction bases: 8. This CDR3 spans 15 amino acids. CDR1 is MDHEN, CDR2 SYDVKM, per germline. The CDR3 sequence: CASRESGASSYEQYF. In DNA form, the CDR3 reads TGTGCCAGCAGGGAAAGCGGGGCAAGCTCCTACGAGCAGTACTTC.

The J gene is TRBJ1-5, the V gene TRBV28; possible D gene TRBD1, 6 bases. Per the germline V gene, CDR1 is MDHEN and CDR2 is SYDVKM. This CDR3 region has 14 residues. V lost 2 bases and J lost 3, with 8 bases in between. CDR3 bases: TGTGCCAGCAGTTTAGGACAGTACAATCAGCCCCAGCATTTT. It codes for CASSLGQYNQPQHF.

The chain uses TRBV9 and TRBJ1-1; the D is unclear. The CDR3 covers 15 residues. In germline, CDR1 is SGDLS, CDR2 YYNGEE. V lost 0 bases and J lost 1, with 10 bases in between. Here the CDR3 reads CASSVVSTTNTEAFF. In DNA form, the CDR3 reads TGTGCCAGCAGCGTAGTATCCACGACGAACACTGAAGCTTTCTTT.

V usage is TRBV9 and J usage is TRBJ1-2; 7 bases agree with TRBD1. J lost 1 base, V lost 0 bases, and 9 bases had no gene match. Germline loops: CDR1 SGDLS, CDR2 YYNGEE. CDR3 size: 17 residues. The CDR3 sequence: CASSVDPDRTDNYGYTF. The DNA for the CDR3 is TGTGCCAGCAGCGTAGACCCGGACAGGACGGATAACTATGGCTACACCTTC.

CDR3 region: CATSREYGSENIQYF. As DNA, the CDR3 is TGTGCCACCAGCAGAGAATACGGGAGCGAGAACATTCAGTACTTC. V is TRBV15 and J is TRBJ2-4; D might be TRBD2 (6 bases). Germline loops: CDR1 LNHNV, CDR2 YYDKDF (reference sequence). V gave up 0 bases and J gave up 7 bases, with 13 bases separating them. The CDR3 contains 15 residues.

The chain combines TRBV7-9 with TRBJ1-1, with TRBD1 identical over 7 bases. Germline V gene data show CDR1 as SEHNR and CDR2 as FQNEAQ (reference sequence). V lost 5 bases to trimming and J lost 6 bases; unmatched junction nucleotides: 12. The CDR3 loop spans 15 amino acids. For the CDR3, the DNA is TGTGCCAGCAGCCACTTCGAGGGCAGGGGGGCTGAAGCTTTCTTT. Translated, it gives CASSHFEGRGAEAFF.

J is TRBJ1-3 and V is TRBV4-1; D is unclear. V lost 1 base to trimming and J lost 4 bases, with 11 bases between them. This CDR3 contains 15 residues. In germline, CDR1 is MGHRA, CDR2 YSYEKL. DNA of the CDR3: TGCGCCAGCAGCCAAGTCCCAGTTTTGGGAAACACCATATATTTT. It encodes CASSQVPVLGNTIYF.

V gene TRBV2 combines with J gene TRBJ1-2, with 9 bases fitting TRBD1. The V gene's germline CDR1 is SNHLY and CDR2 FYNNEI. CDR3 length equals 14 residues. Trimming at V came to 6 bases and at J to 6 bases, leaving 8 bases not matched to a gene. This CDR3 is CASSAGTGRDGYTF. CDR3 coding DNA: TGTGCCAGCAGCGCCGGGACAGGGCGAGATGGCTACACCTTC.

V and J are TRBV13 and TRBJ1-3, with D unresolved. With 5 bases removed from V and 0 bases from J, the gap between germline ends came to 8 bases. The germline CDR1 and CDR2 sequences are PRHDT and FYEKMQ (reference sequence). This CDR3 is built from 14 residues. The chain's CDR3 is CASSQKSSGNTIYF. The CDR3, as DNA: TGTGCCAGCAGCCAAAAGAGCTCTGGAAACACCATATATTTT.

This clone has just one count. The rearrangement uses TRBV7-9 and TRBJ1-6; no clear D. The CDR3 is 11 residues long. V was shortened by 5 bases and J by 11 bases, with 7 bases between the two germline ends. The germline gives CDR1 SEHNR, CDR2 FQNEAQ (reference sequence). The CDR3 protein is CASSLGPPLHF. DNA of the CDR3: TGTGCCAGCAGCCTGGGTCCACCCCTCCACTTT.

The rearrangement uses TRBV27 and TRBJ1-6; D is ambiguous. V was shortened by 3 bases and J by 5 bases, with 8 bases between the two germline ends. CDR3 length equals 14 residues. Germline CDR1 MNHEY, CDR2 SMNVEV (reference sequence). In DNA, the CDR3 is TGTGCCAGCAGTTTGTCAGCGGATAATTCACCCCTCCACTTT. It translates to CASSLSADNSPLHF.

The chain uses TRBV2 and TRBJ1-2; D not resolved. The CDR3 has 15 residues. Trimming took 7 bases from V and 4 from J, leaving 19 bases between them. The germline gives CDR1 SNHLY, CDR2 FYNNEI. The DNA of the CDR3 is TGTGCCAGCAACCCCGAGGTCAGCGCCGTCTATGGCTACACCTTC. Protein sequence: CASNPEVSAVYGYTF.

V and J are TRBV6-1 and TRBJ2-7, with TRBD1 matching 7 bases. This CDR3 is built from 16 residues. The ends lost 2 bases at V and 1 base at J; junction bases unmatched: 8. The germline CDR1 and CDR2 sequences are MNHNS and SASEGT. The CDR3 nucleotides read TGTGCCAGCAGTGAAATTAGGGACAGACTATCCTACGAGCAGTACTTC. The encoded protein is CASSEIRDRLSYEQYF.

In its sample, this clone was seen once. The V and J genes are TRBV19 and TRBJ1-6; D may be TRBD1 (6 bases). The CDR3 totals 14 residues. Germline V gene data show CDR1 as LNHDA and CDR2 as SQIVND (reference sequence). V shed 3 bases and J shed 8 bases, with 11 bases lying between them. CDR3 residues: CASSIGGWDSPLHF. For the CDR3, the DNA is TGTGCCAGTAGTATTGGGGGCTGGGATTCACCCCTCCACTTT.

In this sample, this clone turned up once. This chain links TRBV5-8 with TRBJ1-6; D unresolved. The germline V gene encodes CDR1 SGHTS and CDR2 YDEGEE. V was trimmed by 4 bases and J by 7 bases, leaving 9 bases between them. The CDR3 extends over 13 amino acids. The CDR3 reads CASSLKANSPLHF. CDR3 in DNA: TGTGCCAGCAGCCTAAAGGCGAATTCACCCCTCCACTTT.

The genes are TRBV9 and TRBJ2-5; D remains unclear. The V end lost 2 bases, the J end lost 10 bases, and 18 bases lay between the germline ends. Germline CDR1 reads SGDLS; CDR2 reads YYNGEE. The CDR3 covers 14 residues. The CDR3 is CASSVGWAGQDQYF. CDR3 DNA: TGTGCCAGCAGCGTTGGTTGGGCAGGTCAGGACCAGTACTTC.

The chain couples TRBV19 to TRBJ1-1, with no clear D. Trimming removed 6 bases at V and 2 bases at J, with 7 bases between. This CDR3 is 12 amino acids long. Germline V lookup: CDR1 LNHDA, CDR2 SQIVND (reference sequence). The DNA of the CDR3 is TGTGCCAGTAGGAAAGGAAACACTGAAGCTTTCTTT. It specifies CASRKGNTEAFF. The full variable domain, with the rest looked up from reference TRBV19 and TRBJ1-1, is DGGITQSPKYLFRKEGQNVTLSCEQNLNHDAMYWYRQDPGQGLRLIYYSQIVNDFQKGDIAEGYSVSREKKESFPLTVTSAQKNPTAFYLCASRKGNTEAFFGQGTRLTVV.

The V call is TRBV9, the J call TRBJ1-1; possibly TRBD1 for D (6 bases). V lost 0 bases to trimming and J lost 7 bases, with 19 bases between them. The germline V gene has CDR1 SGDLS and CDR2 YYNGEE. The CDR3 is 16 residues long. CDR3 loop: CASSVVPGQQRFEAFF. For the CDR3, the DNA is TGTGCCAGCAGCGTAGTACCTGGACAGCAAAGGTTTGAAGCTTTCTTT. The full variable domain, completed using reference TRBV9 and TRBJ1-1, is DSGVTQTPKHLITATGQRVTLRCSPRSGDLSVYWYQQSLDQGLQFLIQYYNGEERAKGNILERFSAQQFPDLHSELNLSSLELGDSALYFCASSVVPGQQRFEAFFGQGTRLTVV.

The chain has TRBV4-3 and TRBJ2-2; D ambiguous. This CDR3 has 14 amino acids. In germline, CDR1 is LGHNA, CDR2 YSLEER. V lost 0 bases to trimming and J lost 7 bases, with 9 bases between them. The CDR3 bases are TGCGCCAGCAGCCAAGATCTGGGTGGCGGGGAGCTGTTTTTT. Encoded protein: CASSQDLGGGELFF.

The J gene is TRBJ2-7, the V gene TRBV5-4; 8 bases are a match to TRBD2. The junction had 16 bases not matched to a gene; V was cut back by 4 bases and J by 7 bases. Germline-derived CDR1 and CDR2 are SGHNT and YYREEE (reference sequence). There are 16 residues in the CDR3. CDR3 bases: TGTGCCAGCAGCCATATGGGCGGGGGGCGCACGAGGGAGCAGTACTTC. It is translated as CASSHMGGGRTREQYF.